This TCR beta chain was observed in a study of cytomegalovirus exposure and HLA in healthy donors listed by TCRdb under 2017. Concerning the study at large: An earlier analysis of approximately 640 of the donors reported 250 to 300 Gb of sequence data and around 110 million unique TCR beta sequences from about 200 million T cells. On average, over 200,000 unique TCR beta nucleotide sequences were sequenced per donor among 300 to 500 genotyped donors of the cohort, with roughly 20% of those sequences being non-productive. Both class I and class II loci were covered by HLA typing, at four-digit resolution. Four to six DR-DQ haplotypes were handled as single units for association and clustering because linkage in the cohort was strong. A later genetic analysis used genome-wide SNP genotypes for about 55% of the 666 donors, treating that subset as a discovery cohort. The T cell repertoires of 550 to 850 subjects were profiled by immunosequencing and related to cytomegalovirus serostatus. Every repertoire in the discovery cohort had been generated on one and the same sequencing platform. In addition to the first cohort of 666 subjects, a separate validation cohort of some 120 different subjects was used. To study patterns of TCR occurrence, a later analysis re-analyzed previously published TCR beta repertoires from several hundred donors and added high-resolution HLA genotyping. The number of typed donors differed by locus: 629-630 for A, B, C, DRB1 and DQB1; approximately 520 for DQA1; approximately 600 for DPA1; and some 430 for DPB1. Donor age, sex, ethnicity and CMV serostatus were compiled alongside the repertoire data. The study was designed to test whether signatures of past pathogen exposure could be identified by cataloging public T cell receptors. High-throughput TCR immunosequencing, statistical association of individual TCRs with disease status, and machine learning were combined to predict cytomegalovirus infection status. Rather than using new phenotypic data, the later analysis identified candidate immune exposures from TCR beta sequences and from how often those sequences occurred across donors. An early release covering roughly 600 HLA-typed donors comprised about 320 gigabases of sequencing data and 85 million or so unique TCR sequences. Of the roughly 400 genotyped donors, about 84% fell in the genetic ancestry cluster associated with self-reported Caucasian donors. To decide whether each TCR beta V gene segment behaved as functional or pseudogenic, an earlier analysis of nearly 600 of the donors relied on high-throughput TCR beta sequencing. Findings and caveats that apply to the study as a whole: A cluster of highly shared sequence variants was judged likely to be a technical artifact of the sequencing pipeline. In a later analysis, most CMV-associated TCR beta chains were found to appear HLA-restricted, with HLA associations seemingly driven largely by CMV exposure. Some IMGT-functional V segments, including TRBV6-2 and TRBV6-3, could not be distinguished by the 87-base-pair reads and were therefore excluded. In vitro tests confirmed that a few of the cytomegalovirus-associated TCR beta chains recognize cytomegalovirus antigens. The authors suggested that the approach could potentially be extended to other disease states and immunological phenotypes. A further reported finding was that TCR beta sequences accurately predicted the HLA-A and HLA-B alleles for most subjects in the first cohort. Cytomegalovirus status was reported to be diagnosed by the classifier with high specificity and sensitivity in both the original and validation cohorts. In a later analysis, the rate of TCR association differed among HLA loci, with DRB1 alleles having the most associated TCRs and HLA-C alleles having the fewest. A total of 150 to 200 TCR beta chains were listed by the study as associated with cytomegalovirus. Roughly uniform sequencing depth across donors was assumed in presence/absence analyses, although this assumption may not hold. Most TCR sequences were observed very rarely across donors, whereas some public TCRs were present in many individuals. An association between a missense DCLRE1C variant and V-gene and J-gene trimming of TCR beta chains was found in a later genetic analysis and replicated in an independent cohort. Immune exposure information for the cohort was limited to CMV serostatus. This cohort had only TCR beta chains sequenced, and the lack of alpha or paired-chain data limited which features could be detected. An earlier analysis of approximately 530 of the donors showed that most TCR beta V segments appeared in productive rearrangements either about 87% or about 30% of the time, which broadly matched IMGT annotations. Linkage disequilibrium might explain the correlated functional status among segregating V segments, but an unknown experimental factor could not be excluded. Several of the top co-occurrence clusters appeared to be linked to parvovirus B19, influenza, CMV and Epstein-Barr virus, according to a later analysis. Roughly 15 rarely observed V segments, including chromosome 9 orphons, were excluded from the earlier analysis of some 590 of the donors because counts were too low. In a later analysis, HLA-associated TCR beta chains showed more clonal expansion and lower generation probabilities than non-associated chains that were equally common. Because some donors lacked HLA typing at each locus, the association tests relied only on the typed subset. Specific HLA alleles were associated with 15,000 to 20,000 TCR beta sequences at a false discovery rate of 0.05 in a later analysis. When HLA alleles, especially DR and DQ, strongly co-occurred, attributing TCR associations to individual alleles was difficult. A later genetic analysis reported fewer N-insertions in productive TCRs among donors in an Asian-associated ancestry cluster than the roughly 700-donor mean.

In total, approximately 690 healthy bone marrow donors made up the cohort. Cohort members were all nominally healthy when sampled, although unrecorded immune exposures were likely present. The donor was CMV seronegative and belonged to the group of more than 300 seronegative cohort members. A peripheral blood sample was collected from each donor, and TCR beta sequencing was performed on peripheral blood mononuclear cells. Genomic DNA was extracted from the blood cell samples with the Qiagen DNeasy Blood Extraction Kit. From a lookup of the germline V gene, CDR1 and CDR2 are SGDLS and YYNGEE. CDR3 length: 13 amino acids, cysteine to phenylalanine. Only the CDR3 portion is preserved as DNA: 39 bases, with reading frame beginning at the first base. After removal of 4 bases from V and 6 bases from J, the junction retains 3 bases not matched to a gene. Libraries were made using the immunoSEQ multiplex PCR assay. For the multiplex PCR, a mixture combining 60 forward primers for TCR Vbeta segments and 13 reverse primers for TCR Jbeta segments was used. Amplification of the CDR3 region of rearranged TCR beta genes was performed with a multiplex PCR assay on genomic DNA. Amplified TCR beta libraries were sequenced as 87-base-pair reads on the Illumina HiSeq System. On the study's bioinformatics: Across the roughly 600 repertoires, a later analysis counted 60 million to 90 million unique TCR beta chains, 8.5 million to 12 million of which were shared by at least two donors. A nearest-neighbor algorithm error-corrected the raw reads and collapsed the reads into unique sequences, merging closely related sequences to remove PCR and sequencing errors. To assign V, D and J gene segments, CDR3 sequences were aligned to IMGT reference sequences. For a sequence to be retained, a match of at least six nucleotides to both a V gene segment and a J gene segment was required. A rearrangement was called productive if the CDR3 had no stop codons and remained in frame with V and J, and every other rearrangement was called non-productive. Following IMGT convention, CDR3 was defined as the stretch from the second conserved V-encoded cysteine up to the conserved J-encoded phenylalanine. The earlier analysis of about 590 of the donors excluded sequences that lacked an unambiguous match to a single V gene segment. An earlier analysis of several hundred of the donors classified V segments as functional when productive rearrangements were above 56.7% and as segregating when the standard deviation between donors was above 5%. A statistical classification framework was developed to diagnose cytomegalovirus status using the catalog of TCR beta chain sequences. In a later analysis, TCR nucleotide sequences were compared against IMGT/GENE-DB human TR gene sequences so that V and J genes could be assigned. Using the TCRdist pipeline, a later analysis assigned CDR3 sequences along with most-parsimonious VDJ recombination scenarios. In a later analysis, each TCR beta chain was defined by its CDR3 amino acid sequence together with its V-gene family, and reads lacking a unique V-gene family were excluded. In a later analysis, 500 to 650 highly shared, low-generation-probability nucleotide sequences were removed to address suspected cross-contamination and a sequencing artifact. In a later analysis, a clonal expansion index for each public chain was calculated from normalized within-repertoire ranks of inferred template counts. Generation probabilities in a later analysis came from a VDJ recombination model fitted to out-of-frame rearrangements, and those results were checked against IGoR. In a later analysis, TCR-TCR, TCR-HLA and TCR-CMV co-occurrence was scored with hypergeometric tests, and a repertoire-size bias correction was applied to TCR pairs. A later analysis estimated false discovery rates by permuting HLA or CMV assignments 20 times. A later analysis grouped co-occurring TCRs with DBSCAN, adding TCRdist sequence similarity when clustering within HLA-allele-positive subsets. For co-occurrence clustering, repertoires with fewer than 30,000 or more than 120,000 public chains were excluded, along with roughly 5 repertoires with anomalous nucleotide sharing. What TCRdb holds here is the immuneACCESS table cut down to in-frame rearrangements. Part of the clones is not present; checked against another copy, under half of the missing clones reflect an unresolved V gene, and the others are unexplained. The V and J calls and clone size are taken from that table; D and trimming were inferred from the DNA. Within this sample are fewer than 200,000 clones, with around 83% of them counted one time only. The ten largest clones add up to 1.5% to 2% of the sample.

As regards this clone: Its specific antigen is unknown. The input lacks base qualities; no much larger clone sits a single base away.

The sample taken for sequencing was PBMCs. This clonotype was sampled from a man aged 50 to 60 in good health and CMV-seronegative. The chain uses TRBV9 and TRBJ2-1; 8 middle bases align to TRBD2. The nucleotide sequence is given as TGTGCCAGCAGCAAGGGACTAGTCAATGAGCAGTTCTTC. Translated, it reads CASSKGLVNEQFF.